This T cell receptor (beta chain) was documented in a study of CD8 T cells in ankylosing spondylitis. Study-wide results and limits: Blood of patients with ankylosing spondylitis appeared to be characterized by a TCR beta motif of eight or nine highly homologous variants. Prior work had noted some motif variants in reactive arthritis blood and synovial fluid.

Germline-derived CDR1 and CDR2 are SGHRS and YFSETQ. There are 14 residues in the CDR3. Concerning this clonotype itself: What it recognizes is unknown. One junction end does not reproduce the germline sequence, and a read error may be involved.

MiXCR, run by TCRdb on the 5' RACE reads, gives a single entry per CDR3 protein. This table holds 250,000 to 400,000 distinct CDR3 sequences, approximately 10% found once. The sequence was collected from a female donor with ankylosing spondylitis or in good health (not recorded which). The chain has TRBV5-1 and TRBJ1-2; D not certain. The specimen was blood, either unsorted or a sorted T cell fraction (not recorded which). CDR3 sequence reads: CASSSETEDYGDTF. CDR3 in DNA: TGCGCCAGCAGCTCGGAGACGGAAGACTATGGCGACACCTTC.